This T cell receptor (beta chain) is drawn from a study of T cell responses to AZD1222 COVID-19 vaccine. Study-wide results and caveats: Baseline antibody screening turned up just a handful of seropositive AZD1222 recipients.

V lost 4 bases to trimming and J lost 7 bases, with 16 bases between them. The CDR3 spans 14 residues. Germline V lookup: CDR1 SNHLY, CDR2 FYNNEI. The protocol was immunoSEQ multiplex PCR, while the TCRdb copy is restricted to in-frame clones and leaves out a portion. The repertoire consists of 85,000 to 90,000 clones, with about 90% occurring once and the leading ten covering around 5.2%. Comment on this clone: Its antigen is not known.

The TCR comes from an adult in good health. Material: peripheral blood, obtained on day 0 of MenACWY control vaccination. This rearrangement joins TRBV2 to TRBJ1-2, with D possibly being TRBD1 (6 bases). The CDR3 DNA follows: TGTGCCAGCAGTGTTCAGGGGCTTGAGGGTGGCTACACCTTC. Protein sequence: CASSVQGLEGGYTF.